Here is one TCR beta chain with its context. Its antigen is unidentified. Some clones are missing from TCRdb's copy, which holds only in-frame ones; the method was immunoSEQ multiplex PCR. The data contain 110,000 or so clones, approximately 92% of them singletons. This sample was taken from a study of T cell responses to AZD1222 COVID-19 vaccine. Study conclusions and caveats: Vaccination with two AZD1222 doses was followed by a rise in Spike-specific TCR breadth and depth. Every sample of the repertoires postdated the peak T cell response. The CD4 TCRs associated with vaccination extended across spike and predominated at 160-218 and 743-854. Most donors were white British and more were female, and clonal diversity was possibly underestimated.

In germline, CDR1 is SGHDT, CDR2 YYEEEE. The CDR3 contains 13 residues. V was clipped by 4 bases and J by 1 base, with 9 bases between them. The genes are TRBV5-6 and TRBJ2-7; D is unclear. The sample here was peripheral blood, taken 28 days after the second dose of the MenACWY control vaccine. The source of this sequence is an adult who received the MenACWY meningococcal vaccine as a control. CDR3 amino acids: CASSPLGSYEQYF. CDR3 in DNA: TGTGCCAGCAGCCCGCTTGGGTCCTACGAGCAGTACTTC. Filled out from reference TRBV5-6 and TRBJ2-7, the complete variable domain reads DAGVTQSPTHLIKTRGQQVTLRCSPKSGHDTVSWYQQALGQGPQFIFQYYEEEERQRGNFPDRFSGHQFPNYSSELNVNALLLGDSALYLCASSPLGSYEQYFGPGTRLTVT.